The next 8 T cell receptor beta chains were all read from a single sample in a study of blood T cell repertoires in COVID-19. Data came from immunoSEQ multiplex PCR; TCRdb stores just in-frame clones and leaves some out. The sample includes around 140,000 clones, over 70% of them seen just once. The sequenced sample consisted of peripheral blood. These receptors came from a man between 65 and 85 years old who had recovered from COVID-19.

The chain employs TRBV11-2 and TRBJ1-4; no definite D call. The germline CDR1 and CDR2 sequences are SGHAT and FQNNGV. V lost 1 base to trimming and J lost 8 bases, with 5 bases between them. This CDR3 has 12 amino acids. In nucleotides, the CDR3 is TGTGCCAGCAGCTTAGTACGGGAAAAACTGTTTTTT. It specifies CASSLVREKLFF.

The chain recombines TRBV4-1 with TRBJ1-2, with D perhaps matching TRBD1 (6 bases). Trimming pared 1 base from V and 8 bases from J, leaving 14 bases between. Germline V lookup: CDR1 MGHRA, CDR2 YSYEKL. The CDR3 loop spans 14 amino acids. In DNA, the CDR3 is TGCGCCAGCAGCCAAGTTCCAGGACAGACCGGCTACACCTTC. Residues: CASSQVPGQTGYTF.

J is TRBJ1-6 and V is TRBV5-1, with D unclear. CDR3 size: 15 residues. The germline V gene has CDR1 SGHRS and CDR2 YFSETQ. V lost 7 bases to trimming and J lost 10 bases, with 21 bases between them. The chain's CDR3 is CASHKPPAGGSPLHF. Written as DNA, the CDR3 is TGCGCCAGCCACAAACCACCGGCGGGAGGGTCACCCCTCCACTTT.

The chain combines TRBV5-1 with TRBJ2-5; 9 bases fit TRBD2. The V gene's germline CDR1 is SGHRS and CDR2 YFSETQ. Unmatched junction bases numbered 8, after V lost 0 bases and J lost 2 bases. This CDR3 has 17 residues. CDR3: CASSLEPSGTLQETQYF. The CDR3 nucleotides are TGCGCCAGCAGCTTGGAGCCTAGCGGGACCTTACAAGAGACCCAGTACTTC. The full variable domain, rest sourced from reference TRBV5-1 and TRBJ2-5, is KAGVTQTPRYLIKTRGQQVTLSCSPISGHRSVSWYQQTPGQGLQFLFEYFSETQRNKGNFPGRFSGRQFSNSRSEMNVSTLELGDSALYLCASSLEPSGTLQETQYFGPGTRLLVL.

V is TRBV11-2 and J is TRBJ1-3, with D tentatively TRBD1 (5 bases). The germline V gene has CDR1 SGHAT and CDR2 FQNNGV. The CDR3 is 15 residues long. Trimming stripped 5 bases from V and 0 bases from J, with 11 bases between. The CDR3 nucleotides read TGTGCCAGCAGCCGGCAGGGTATCTCTGGAAACACCATATATTTT. Translated: CASSRQGISGNTIYF.

This chain links TRBV9 with TRBJ1-1; maybe TRBD1 (5 bases). CDR1 SGDLS and CDR2 YYNGEE come from the germline V gene. Deletions cut 5 bases from V and 2 bases from J, with 13 bases between. CDR3 length: 14 amino acids. The CDR3 DNA is TGTGCCAGCAGTCTTGGGGCGGCAAACACTGAAGCTTTCTTT. Amino acid sequence: CASSLGAANTEAFF.

The V gene is TRBV6-1, the J gene TRBJ2-1; perhaps TRBD2 as D (6 bases). The length of the CDR3 is 12 residues. Germline V gene lookup returns CDR1 MNHNS and CDR2 SASEGT. With 3 bases removed from V and 10 bases from J, the gap between germline ends came to 10 bases. In DNA form, the CDR3 reads TGTGCCAGCAGTGACCCGGGAGAAGAGCAGTTCTTC. Protein sequence: CASSDPGEEQFF.

The chain combines TRBV12-5 with TRBJ2-1, with 15 nucleotides matching TRBD2. The V segment lost 6 bases and the J segment 0 bases; nucleotides outside the gene matches: 6. This CDR3 has 18 residues. The germline V gene encodes CDR1 LGHNT and CDR2 FRNRAP. This CDR3 reads CASGGLAGGLSSYNEQFF. The CDR3 coding sequence is TGTGCTAGTGGCGGACTAGCGGGAGGGCTGAGCTCCTACAATGAGCAGTTCTTC.